These 5 T cell receptor beta chains were sequenced from one sample in a study of neurological immune-mediated disorders. TCRdb re-called the 5' RACE reads with MiXCR, one entry per CDR3 protein. The sample includes tens of thousands of distinct CDR3 sequences, around 13% of them seen just once. The specimen was PBMCs. These receptor sequences come from an older woman with HTLV-1-associated myelopathy (HAM/TSP).

This clonotype has ten or more counts. V gene TRBV27 combines with J gene TRBJ2-7; possible D gene TRBD2, 6 bases. This CDR3 has 14 residues. V lost 4 bases and J 2 bases, leaving 12 bases between the germline ends. Germline V gene data show CDR1 as MNHEY and CDR2 as SMNVEV (reference sequence). CDR3 in amino acids: CASSYSSGPYEQYF. CDR3 DNA: TGTGCCAGCAGTTATAGTAGCGGCCCCTACGAGCAGTACTTC.

This clonotype was seen a few times. The chain carries TRBV7-9 and TRBJ2-2, with 8 bases matching TRBD1. The CDR3 sequence is 15 residues long. V shed 5 bases, J shed 3 bases, and the junction held 5 bases outside the gene matches. The V gene's germline CDR1 is SEHNR and CDR2 FQNEAQ (reference sequence). This CDR3 is CASSADRGHTGELFF. CDR3 sequence (DNA): TGTGCCAGCAGCGCCGACAGGGGACACACCGGGGAGCTGTTTTTT.

In its sample, this clonotype was seen many times. The chain uses TRBV29-1 and TRBJ1-1; 7 bases are shared with TRBD1. Germline V gene data show CDR1 as SQVTM and CDR2 as ANQGSEA. V was clipped by 4 bases and J by 5 bases; unmatched bases: 10. The CDR3 is 14 residues long. CDR3 region: CSVVVGGAWTEAFF. CDR3 DNA sequence: TGCAGCGTTGTGGTAGGGGGCGCGTGGACTGAAGCTTTCTTT.

This clonotype was detected ten times or more. The J gene is TRBJ2-2, the V gene TRBV6-2 or TRBV6-3; unclear D gene. The CDR3 is 13 residues long. Germline CDR1 MNHEY, CDR2 SVGEGT. V was cut by 7 bases and J by 4 bases, with 10 bases left in between. CDR3 DNA sequence: TGTGCCAGCAAGCGAGGCGGCACCGGGGAGCTGTTTTTT. It encodes CASKRGGTGELFF.

This clonotype was seen repeatedly, ten times or more. J is TRBJ2-7 and V is TRBV7-2; D not resolved. From germline, CDR1 is SGHTA and CDR2 FQGNSA. V lost 2 bases and J 12 bases, leaving 11 bases between the germline ends. This CDR3 is built from 11 residues. CDR3 DNA sequence: TGTGCCAGCAGCTTATGGGTGACATTGTACTTC. Protein: CASSLWVTLYF.